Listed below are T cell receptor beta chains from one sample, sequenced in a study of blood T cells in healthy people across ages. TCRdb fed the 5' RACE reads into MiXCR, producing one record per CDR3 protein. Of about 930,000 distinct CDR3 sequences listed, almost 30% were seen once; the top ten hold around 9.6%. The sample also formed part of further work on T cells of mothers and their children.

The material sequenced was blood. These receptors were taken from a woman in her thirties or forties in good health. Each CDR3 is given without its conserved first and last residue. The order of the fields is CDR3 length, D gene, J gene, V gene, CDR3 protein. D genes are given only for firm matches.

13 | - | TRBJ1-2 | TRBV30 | AWSDYATGNYGYT
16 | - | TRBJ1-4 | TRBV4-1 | ASSQGTAPVNWDEKLF
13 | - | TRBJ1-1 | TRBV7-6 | ASTQLGGSNTEAF
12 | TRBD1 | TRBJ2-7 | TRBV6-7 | ASSSKQGPYEQY
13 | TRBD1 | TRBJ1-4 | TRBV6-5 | ASSWQGGGGEKLF
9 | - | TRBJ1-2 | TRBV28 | ASSATYGYT
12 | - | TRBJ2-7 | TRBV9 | ASSVEGSGNEQY
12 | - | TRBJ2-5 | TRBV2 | ASSENTGGETQY
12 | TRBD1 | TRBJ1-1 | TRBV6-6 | ASSSDRGPGEAF
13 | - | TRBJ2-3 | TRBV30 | AWRGGGTPTDTQY
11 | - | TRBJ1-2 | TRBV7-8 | ASSLAGRYGYT